This T cell receptor beta chain was found in a study of T-cell memory formation after mild COVID-19. Regarding the study as a whole: Among CD4+ contracting clones, most were CM and EM, and CD8+ ones EMRA.

This clonotype was recorded a few times. Its antigen is as yet unknown. The ends were cut back, 6 bases at V and 7 bases at J, with 13 bases in the middle. The CDR3 runs to 11 residues. Looked up from germline, CDR1 is DFQATT and CDR2 is SNEGSKA (reference sequence). TCRdb independently ran MiXCR on the 5' RACE reads; one entry per CDR3 protein. The sample carries approximately 190,000 distinct CDR3 sequences, about 17% recorded once. Sequencing was carried out using PBMCs or a T cell subset sorted from them (not recorded which). This sequence originates from an adult woman who had mild COVID-19 (a few samples of this study predate the infection). Cell type and time point are not known. The V call is TRBV20-1, the J call TRBJ2-7; D not resolved. The CDR3 DNA reads as TGCAGTGCCACCGATTACGGGGAGCAGTACTTC. Its translation: CSATDYGEQYF.